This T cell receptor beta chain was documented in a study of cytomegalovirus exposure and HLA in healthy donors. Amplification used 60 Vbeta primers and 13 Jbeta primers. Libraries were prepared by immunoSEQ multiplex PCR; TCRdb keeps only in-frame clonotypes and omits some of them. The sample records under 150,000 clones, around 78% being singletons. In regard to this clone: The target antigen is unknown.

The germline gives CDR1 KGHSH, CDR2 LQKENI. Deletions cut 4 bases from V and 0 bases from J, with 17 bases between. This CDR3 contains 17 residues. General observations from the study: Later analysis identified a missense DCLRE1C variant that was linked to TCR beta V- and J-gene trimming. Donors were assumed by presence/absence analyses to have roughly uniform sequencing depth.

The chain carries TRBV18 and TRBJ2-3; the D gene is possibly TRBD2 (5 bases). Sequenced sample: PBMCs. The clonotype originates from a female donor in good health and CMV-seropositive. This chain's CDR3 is CASSRSRTRTSTDTQYF. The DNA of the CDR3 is TGTGCCAGCTCACGTTCCCGGACTCGAACTAGCACAGATACGCAGTATTTT.